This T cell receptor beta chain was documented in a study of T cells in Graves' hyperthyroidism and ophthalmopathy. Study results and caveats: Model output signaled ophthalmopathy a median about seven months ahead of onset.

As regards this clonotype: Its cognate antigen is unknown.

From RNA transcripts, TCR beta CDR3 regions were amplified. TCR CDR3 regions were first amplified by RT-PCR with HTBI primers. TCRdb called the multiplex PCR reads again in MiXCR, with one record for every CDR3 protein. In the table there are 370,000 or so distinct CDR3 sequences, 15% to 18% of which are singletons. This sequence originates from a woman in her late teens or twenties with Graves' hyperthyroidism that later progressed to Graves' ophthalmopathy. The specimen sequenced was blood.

CDR3 nucleotide sequence: TGTGCCAGCAGCTTAAATCCTCCTGGGGCCAACGTCCTGACTTTC. Protein sequence: CASSLNPPGANVLTF. The chain employs TRBV7-2 and TRBJ2-6; D not certain. The CDR3 has 15 residues. Germline CDR1 SGHTA, CDR2 FQGNSA. The V and J ends lost 2 bases and 2 bases respectively, with 7 bases between them.